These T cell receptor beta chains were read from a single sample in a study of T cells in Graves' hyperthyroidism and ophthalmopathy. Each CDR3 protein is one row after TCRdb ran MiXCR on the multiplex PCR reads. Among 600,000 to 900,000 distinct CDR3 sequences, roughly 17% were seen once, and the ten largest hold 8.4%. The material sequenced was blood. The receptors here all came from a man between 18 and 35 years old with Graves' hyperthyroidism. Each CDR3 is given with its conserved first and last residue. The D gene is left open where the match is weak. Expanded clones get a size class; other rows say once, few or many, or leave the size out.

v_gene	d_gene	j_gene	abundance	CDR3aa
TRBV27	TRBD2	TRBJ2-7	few	CASSSFGLAAQVQYF
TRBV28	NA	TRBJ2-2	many	CASSLDTRATGELFF
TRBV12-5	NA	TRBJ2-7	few	CASGFWSYEQYF
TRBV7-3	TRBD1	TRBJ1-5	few	CASSKLGRGPYSNQPQHF
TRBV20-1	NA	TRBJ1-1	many	CSAGVGQGGTEAFF
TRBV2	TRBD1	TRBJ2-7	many	CASSDEGQGDEQYF
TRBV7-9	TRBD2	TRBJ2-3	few	CASSNSVGGRSLGEKDTQYF
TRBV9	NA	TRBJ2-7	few	CASSVDANSYEQYF
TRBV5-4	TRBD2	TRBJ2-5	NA	CASSHLAPTSGSRETQYF
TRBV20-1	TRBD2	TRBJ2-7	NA	CSASAGTSAYEQYF
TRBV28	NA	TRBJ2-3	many	CASSFGGGWRDTQYF
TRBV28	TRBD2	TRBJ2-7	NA	CASSPWTSGRSSSYEQYF
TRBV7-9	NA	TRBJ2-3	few	CASSSGKDPTGTDTQYF
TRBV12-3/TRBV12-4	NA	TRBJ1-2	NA	CASSLEGDIYGYTF
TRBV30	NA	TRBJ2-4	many	CAWSVPMPRAKNIQYF
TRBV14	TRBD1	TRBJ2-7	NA	CASSQGTGKGYEQYF
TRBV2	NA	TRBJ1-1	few	CADDSSRNTEAFF
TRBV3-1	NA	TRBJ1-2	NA	CASSQGFGDTSYGYTF
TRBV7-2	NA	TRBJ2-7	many	CASSLGGHYEQYF
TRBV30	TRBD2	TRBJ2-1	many	CAWSLLAGPYNEQFF
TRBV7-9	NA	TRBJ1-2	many	CASSLGQKNYGYTF
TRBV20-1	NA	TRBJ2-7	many	CSASGSLYEQYF
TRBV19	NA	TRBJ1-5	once	CASSIPGDSSNQPQHF
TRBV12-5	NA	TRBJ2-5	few	CASGLWMGETQYF
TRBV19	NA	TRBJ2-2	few	CASSNEVTGELFF
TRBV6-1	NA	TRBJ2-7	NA	CASSLAGSLGYEQYF
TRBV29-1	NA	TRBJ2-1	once	CSVASREQFF
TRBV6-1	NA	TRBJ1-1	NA	CASSPRLAAEAFF
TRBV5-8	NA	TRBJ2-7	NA	CASSHPYYEQYF
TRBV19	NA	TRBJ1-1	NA	CASSIVMNTEAFF
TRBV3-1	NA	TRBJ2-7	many	CASSQDRTSKNEQYF
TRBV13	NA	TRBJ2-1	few	CASSPPSRDEQFF
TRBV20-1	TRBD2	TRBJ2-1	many	CSARGLALLAQSSSYNEQFF
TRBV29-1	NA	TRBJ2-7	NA	CSVGFSDTYEQYF
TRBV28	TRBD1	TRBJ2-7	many	CASKIPGQSYEQYF
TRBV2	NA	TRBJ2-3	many	CASSKGGDTQYF
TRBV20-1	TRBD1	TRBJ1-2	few	CSARDLRQGAGYTF
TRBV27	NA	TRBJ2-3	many	CASSSRVAASTDTQYF
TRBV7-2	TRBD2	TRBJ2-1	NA	CASNGGAGESYNEQFF
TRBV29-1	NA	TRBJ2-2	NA	CSVTGKFTGELFF
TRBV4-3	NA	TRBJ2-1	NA	CASSPYRNSHNEQFF
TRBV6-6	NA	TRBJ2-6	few	CASSYKGTILYSGANVLTF
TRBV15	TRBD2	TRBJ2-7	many	CATSRGGSVVDEQYF
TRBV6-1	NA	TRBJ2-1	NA	CASKTYLIGNGQFF
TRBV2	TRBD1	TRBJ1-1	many	CASSGQGSVTEAFF
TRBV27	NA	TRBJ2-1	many	CASSLSEGYEQFF
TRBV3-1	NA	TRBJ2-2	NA	CASSQRGSGELFF